One sample yielded the 5 T cell receptor beta chains listed below, sequenced in a study of CD8 T cells in Susac syndrome. A quantity of about 0.5 to 1 ug RNA underwent reverse transcription using random hexamers. MiXCR, applied by TCRdb to the immunoSEQ multiplex PCR reads, yields one record per CDR3 protein. The sample shows under 200,000 distinct CDR3 sequences, roughly 92% of them seen only once. Sequenced material: CD4+ T cells from PBMCs. All receptors derive from a human donor with Susac syndrome.

This clonotype occurred once. The rearrangement uses TRBV29-1 and TRBJ2-3; 9 bases agree with TRBD2. Losses at the gene ends were 3 bases for V and 1 base for J; bases not matched to a gene: 8. This CDR3 has 16 amino acids. The germline V gene has CDR1 SQVTM and CDR2 ANQGSEA. CDR3 sequence reads: CSVETLLAGGTDTQYF. The CDR3 region has the DNA TGCAGCGTTGAGACCCTTTTAGCGGGGGGCACAGATACGCAGTATTTT.

The J gene is TRBJ1-2, the V gene TRBV5-1; 7 positions match TRBD1. The germline V gene has CDR1 SGHRS and CDR2 YFSETQ. The CDR3 loop spans 15 amino acids. After removal of 4 bases from V and 4 bases from J, the junction contained 10 bases not matched to a gene. The chain's CDR3 is CASSPRDSGSYGYTF. CDR3 bases: TGCGCCAGCAGCCCTCGGGACAGTGGGAGCTATGGCTACACCTTC.

The chain employs TRBV2 and TRBJ1-5; weak D call: TRBD1 (6 bases). Germline assignment: CDR1 SNHLY and CDR2 FYNNEI. Trimming removed 3 bases from V and 7 bases from J, with 16 bases in between. The CDR3 runs to 15 residues. CDR3 bases: TGTGCCAGCAGTGATGGGCAGGGGAAGGGACAGCCCCAGCATTTT. Protein product: CASSDGQGKGQPQHF.

The chain combines TRBV29-1 with TRBJ1-5, with TRBD1 matching over 7 bases. The CDR3 has 13 amino acids. In germline, CDR1 is SQVTM, CDR2 ANQGSEA. The trim removed 2 bases at V and 4 bases at J, leaving 2 bases unmatched. In DNA, the CDR3 is TGCAGCGTTGAATCGGACAGGAATCAGCCCCAGCATTTT. Amino acid sequence: CSVESDRNQPQHF.

V usage is TRBV5-1 and J usage is TRBJ1-6; maybe TRBD1 (5 bases). The CDR3 runs 14 residues. The V gene's germline CDR1 is SGHRS and CDR2 YFSETQ. Trimming took off 0 bases at V and 9 bases at J, with 10 bases between the two ends. Here the CDR3 DNA reads TGCGCCAGCAGCTTGGAGGGGTCTCGTTCACCCCTCCACTTT. Translation: CASSLEGSRSPLHF.